These 7 T cell receptor beta chains share one sample of origin, sequenced in a study of a mutant IDH1 vaccine in newly diagnosed glioma. Time point: week 5, during vaccination. The investigators gave 300 ug of mutant IDH1 20-mer peptide in each vaccine dose, together with topical imiquimod. TCRdb's table, derived via immunoSEQ multiplex PCR, lists solely in-frame clones and lacks some. The sample consists of over 45,000 clones, around 80% of them appearing once. No antigen has been identified for these receptors. The sample was PBMCs, taken from a glioma patient whose treatment included an IDH1 peptide vaccine. Receptors were obtained from a woman between 45 and 65 years old with glioma.

The chain links TRBV15 to TRBJ1-6, with D perhaps matching TRBD1 (5 bases). The CDR3 covers 16 residues. The germline CDR1 and CDR2 sequences are LNHNV and YYDKDF (reference sequence). The V end was cut by 0 bases, the J end by 8 bases, with 14 bases between. The DNA for the CDR3 is TGTGCCACCAGCAGAGATTCTTGGGGGGGGGATTCACCCCTCCACTTT. Protein sequence: CATSRDSWGGDSPLHF.

V is TRBV9 and J is TRBJ2-7; 9 nucleotides agree with TRBD1. CDR3 length: 15 residues. Germline lookup yields CDR1 SGDLS and CDR2 YYNGEE. The V gene end was trimmed by 0 bases and the J gene end by 2 bases; junction bases not matched to a gene: 3. CDR3 region: CASSVGGQGTYEQYF. DNA of the CDR3: TGTGCCAGCAGCGTAGGGGGACAGGGAACCTACGAGCAGTACTTC.

On this clone itself: One end of the junction does not line up with germline, which may come from a read error. V and J are TRBV7-8 and TRBJ2-7, with D possibly matching TRBD1 (5 bases). In germline, CDR1 is SGHVS, CDR2 FQNEAQ. The CDR3 spans 15 residues. The CDR3 DNA reads TGTGCCAGCACCTTACCTCCAGACAGCTCCTACGAGCAGTACTTC. Amino acids: CASTLPPDSSYEQYF.

V gene TRBV27 combines with J gene TRBJ1-3; the D gene is possibly TRBD1 (5 bases). CDR1 MNHEY and CDR2 SMNVEV come from the germline V gene (reference sequence). This CDR3 has 14 amino acids. V shed 3 bases and J shed 7 bases, with 13 bases lying between them. The CDR3, as DNA: TGTGCCAGCAGTTTGGGTGCGAAGGGGAACACCATATATTTT. Protein: CASSLGAKGNTIYF.

This clone appeared once. The rearrangement joins TRBV9 to TRBJ2-2; 8 bases match TRBD1. V was clipped by 3 bases and J by 4 bases; unmatched bases: 5. The CDR3 runs to 15 residues. Germline CDR1 reads SGDLS; CDR2 reads YYNGEE. The CDR3 loop reads CASSAGQGATGELFF. CDR3 nucleotide sequence: TGTGCCAGCAGCGCCGGACAGGGTGCCACCGGGGAGCTGTTTTTT.

The chain links TRBV9 to TRBJ1-1, with TRBD1 matching 7 bases. The CDR3 contains 16 residues. Germline CDR1 is SGDLS and CDR2 is YYNGEE. Unmatched junction bases numbered 10, after V lost 3 bases and J lost 2 bases. The CDR3 sequence: CASSAVRQGSNTEAFF. Written as DNA, the CDR3 is TGTGCCAGCAGCGCGGTAAGACAGGGCTCCAACACTGAAGCTTTCTTT.

CDR3 nucleotides: TGTGCCAGTAGCGGACAGACCTACGAGCAGTACTTC. The encoded protein is CASSGQTYEQYF. V gene TRBV19 combines with J gene TRBJ2-7, with D possibly matching TRBD1 (6 bases). The CDR3 consists of 12 residues. Germline V lookup: CDR1 LNHDA, CDR2 SQIVND (reference sequence). V dropped 6 bases and J dropped 2 bases, with 8 bases sitting between them.